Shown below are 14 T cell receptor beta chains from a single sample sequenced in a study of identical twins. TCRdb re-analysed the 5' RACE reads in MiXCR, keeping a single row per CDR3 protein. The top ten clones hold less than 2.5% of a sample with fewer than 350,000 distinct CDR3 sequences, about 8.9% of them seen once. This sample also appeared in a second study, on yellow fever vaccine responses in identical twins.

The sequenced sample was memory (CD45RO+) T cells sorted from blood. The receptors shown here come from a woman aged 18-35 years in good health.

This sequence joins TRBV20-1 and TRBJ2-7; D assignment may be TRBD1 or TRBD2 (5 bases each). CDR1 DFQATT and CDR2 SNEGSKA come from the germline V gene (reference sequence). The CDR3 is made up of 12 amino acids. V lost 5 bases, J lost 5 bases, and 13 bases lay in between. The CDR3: CSALGPTHEQYV. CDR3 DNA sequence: TGCAGTGCTTTGGGACCCACGCACGAGCAGTACGTC.

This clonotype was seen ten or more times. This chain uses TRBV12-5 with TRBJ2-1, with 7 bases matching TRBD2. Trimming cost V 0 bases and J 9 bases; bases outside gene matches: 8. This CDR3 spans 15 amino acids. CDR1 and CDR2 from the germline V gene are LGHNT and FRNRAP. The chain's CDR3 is CASGLVGLGVGEQFF. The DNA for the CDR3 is TGTGCTAGTGGTTTGGTCGGACTAGGGGTAGGTGAGCAGTTCTTC.

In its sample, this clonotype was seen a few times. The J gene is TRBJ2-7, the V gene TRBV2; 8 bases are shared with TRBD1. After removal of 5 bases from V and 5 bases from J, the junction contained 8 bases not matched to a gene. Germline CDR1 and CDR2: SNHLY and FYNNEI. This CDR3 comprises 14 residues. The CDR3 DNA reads TGTGCCAGCAGTCGCCCCGGGACAGGTGACGAGCAGTACTTC. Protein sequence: CASSRPGTGDEQYF.

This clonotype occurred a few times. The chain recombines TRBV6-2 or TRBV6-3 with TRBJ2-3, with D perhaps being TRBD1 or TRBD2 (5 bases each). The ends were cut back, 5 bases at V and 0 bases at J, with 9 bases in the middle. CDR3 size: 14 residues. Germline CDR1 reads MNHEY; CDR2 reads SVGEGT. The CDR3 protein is CASSGGISTDTQYF. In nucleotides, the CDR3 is TGTGCCAGCAGTGGGGGAATCAGCACAGATACGCAGTATTTT.

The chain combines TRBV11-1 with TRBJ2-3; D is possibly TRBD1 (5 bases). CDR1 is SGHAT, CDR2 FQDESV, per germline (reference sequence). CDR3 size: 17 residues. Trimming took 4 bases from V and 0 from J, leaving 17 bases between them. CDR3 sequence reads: CASSSGMIGASTDTQYF. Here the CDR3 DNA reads TGTGCCAGCAGCTCAGGGATGATTGGTGCAAGCACAGATACGCAGTATTTT.

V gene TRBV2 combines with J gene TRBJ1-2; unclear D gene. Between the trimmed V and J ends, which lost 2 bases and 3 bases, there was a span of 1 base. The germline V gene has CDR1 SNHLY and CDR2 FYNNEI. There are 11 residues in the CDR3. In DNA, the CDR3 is TGTGCCAGCAGTGAACACTATGGCTACACCTTC. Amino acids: CASSEHYGYTF.

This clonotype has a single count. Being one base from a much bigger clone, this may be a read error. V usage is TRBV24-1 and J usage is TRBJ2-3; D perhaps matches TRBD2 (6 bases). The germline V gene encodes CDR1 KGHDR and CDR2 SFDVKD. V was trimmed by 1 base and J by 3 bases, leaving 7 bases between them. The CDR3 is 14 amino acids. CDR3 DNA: TGTGCCACCAGTGATTTCGGGAGAACAGATACGCAGTATTTT. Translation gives CATSDFGRTDTQYF.

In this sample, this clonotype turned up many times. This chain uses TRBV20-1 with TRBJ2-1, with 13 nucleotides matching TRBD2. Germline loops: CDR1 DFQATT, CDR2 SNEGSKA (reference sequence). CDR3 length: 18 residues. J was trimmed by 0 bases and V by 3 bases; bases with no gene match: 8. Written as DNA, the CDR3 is TGCAGTGCTAGCCGACTAGCGGGGGGCCTTTCCTCCTACAATGAGCAGTTCTTC. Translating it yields CSASRLAGGLSSYNEQFF.

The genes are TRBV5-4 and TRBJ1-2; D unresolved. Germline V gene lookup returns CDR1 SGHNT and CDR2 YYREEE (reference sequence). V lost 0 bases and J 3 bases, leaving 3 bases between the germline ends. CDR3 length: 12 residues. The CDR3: CASSLEYYGYTF. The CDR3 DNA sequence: TGTGCCAGCAGCTTGGAGTACTATGGCTACACCTTC.

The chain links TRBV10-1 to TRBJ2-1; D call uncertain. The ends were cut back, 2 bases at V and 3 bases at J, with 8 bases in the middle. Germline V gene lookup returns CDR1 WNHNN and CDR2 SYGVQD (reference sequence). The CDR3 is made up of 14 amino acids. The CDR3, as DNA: TGCGCCAGCAGTGAGGGCGGATTCTACAATGAGCAGTTCTTC. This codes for CASSEGGFYNEQFF.

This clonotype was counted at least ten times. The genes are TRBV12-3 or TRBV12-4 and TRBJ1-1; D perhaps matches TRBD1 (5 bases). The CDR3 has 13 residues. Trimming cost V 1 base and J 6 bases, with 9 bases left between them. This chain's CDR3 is CASSLGTSPEAFF. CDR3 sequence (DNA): TGTGCCAGCAGTTTAGGGACAAGCCCTGAAGCTTTCTTT.

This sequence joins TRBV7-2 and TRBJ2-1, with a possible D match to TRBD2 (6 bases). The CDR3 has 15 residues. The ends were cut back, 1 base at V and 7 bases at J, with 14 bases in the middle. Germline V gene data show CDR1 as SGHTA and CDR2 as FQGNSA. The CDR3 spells CASSLVRLGSNEQFF. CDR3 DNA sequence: TGTGCCAGCAGCTTAGTCCGACTAGGATCGAATGAGCAGTTCTTC.

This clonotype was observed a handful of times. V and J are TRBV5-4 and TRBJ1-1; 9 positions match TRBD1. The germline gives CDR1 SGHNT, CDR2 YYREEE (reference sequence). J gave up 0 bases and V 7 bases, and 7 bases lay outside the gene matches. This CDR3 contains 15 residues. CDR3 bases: TGTGCCAGCCACGCACGGACAGGGGTGAACACTGAAGCTTTCTTT. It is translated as CASHARTGVNTEAFF. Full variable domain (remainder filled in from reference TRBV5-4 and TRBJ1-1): ETGVTQSPTHLIKTRGQQVTLRCSSQSGHNTVSWYQQALGQGPQFIFQYYREEENGRGNFPPRFSGLQFPNYSSELNVNALELDDSALYLCASHARTGVNTEAFFGQGTRLTVV.

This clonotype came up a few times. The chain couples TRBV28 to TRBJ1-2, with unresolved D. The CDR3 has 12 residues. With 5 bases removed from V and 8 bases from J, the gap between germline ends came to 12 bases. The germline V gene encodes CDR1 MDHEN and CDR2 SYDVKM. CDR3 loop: CASSPARRGYTF. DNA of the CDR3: TGTGCCAGCAGTCCTGCTAGGCGGGGCTACACCTTC.